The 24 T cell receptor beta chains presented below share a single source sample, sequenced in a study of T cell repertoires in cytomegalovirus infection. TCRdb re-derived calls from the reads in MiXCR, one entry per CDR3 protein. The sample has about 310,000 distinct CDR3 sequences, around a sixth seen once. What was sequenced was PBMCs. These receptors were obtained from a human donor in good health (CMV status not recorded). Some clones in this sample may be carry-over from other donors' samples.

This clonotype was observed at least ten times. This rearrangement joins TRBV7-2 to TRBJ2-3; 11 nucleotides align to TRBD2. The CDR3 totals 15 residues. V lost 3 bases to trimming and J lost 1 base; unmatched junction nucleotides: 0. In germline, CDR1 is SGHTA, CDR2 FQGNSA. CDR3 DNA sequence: TGTGCCAGCAGCTTGGGACTAGCGGGCACAGATACGCAGTATTTT. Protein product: CASSLGLAGTDTQYF.

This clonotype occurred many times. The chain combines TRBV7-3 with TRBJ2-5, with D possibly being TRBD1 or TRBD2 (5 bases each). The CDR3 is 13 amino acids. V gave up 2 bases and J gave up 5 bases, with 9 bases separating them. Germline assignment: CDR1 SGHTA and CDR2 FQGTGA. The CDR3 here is CASSLGGGETQYF. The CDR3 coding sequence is TGTGCCAGCAGCTTAGGGGGTGGGGAGACCCAGTACTTC.

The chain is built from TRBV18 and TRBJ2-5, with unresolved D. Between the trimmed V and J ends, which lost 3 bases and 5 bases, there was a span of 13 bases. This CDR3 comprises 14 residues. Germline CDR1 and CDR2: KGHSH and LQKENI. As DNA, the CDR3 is TGTGCCAGCTCACCTGGGCTGAGCCAGGAGACCCAGTACTTC. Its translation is CASSPGLSQETQYF.

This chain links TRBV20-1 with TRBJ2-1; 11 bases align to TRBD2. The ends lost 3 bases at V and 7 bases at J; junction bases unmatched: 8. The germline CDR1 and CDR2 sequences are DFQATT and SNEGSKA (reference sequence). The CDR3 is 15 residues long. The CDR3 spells CSASSASGGSNEQFF. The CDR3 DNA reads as TGCAGTGCTAGTTCGGCTAGCGGGGGGTCGAATGAGCAGTTCTTC.

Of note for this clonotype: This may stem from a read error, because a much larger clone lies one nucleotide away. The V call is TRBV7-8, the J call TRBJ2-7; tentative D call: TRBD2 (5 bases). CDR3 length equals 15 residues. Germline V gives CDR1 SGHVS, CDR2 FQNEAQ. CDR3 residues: CVSSLLEGSAYEQYF. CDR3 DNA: TGTGTCAGCAGCTTACTCGAGGGTTCCGCCTACGAGCAGTACTTC. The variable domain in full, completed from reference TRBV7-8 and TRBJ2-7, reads GAGVSQSPRYKVAKRGQDVALRCDPISGHVSLFWYQQALGQGPEFLTYFQNEAQLDKSGLPSDRFFAERPEGSVSTLKIQRTQQEDSAVYLCVSSLLEGSAYEQYFGPGTRLTVT.

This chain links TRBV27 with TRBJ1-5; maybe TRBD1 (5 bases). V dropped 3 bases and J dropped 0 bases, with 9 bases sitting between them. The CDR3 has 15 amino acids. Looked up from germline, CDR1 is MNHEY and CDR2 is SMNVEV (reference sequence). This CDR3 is CASSLGRNSNQPQHF. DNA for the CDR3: TGTGCCAGCAGTTTGGGACGTAATAGCAATCAGCCCCAGCATTTT.

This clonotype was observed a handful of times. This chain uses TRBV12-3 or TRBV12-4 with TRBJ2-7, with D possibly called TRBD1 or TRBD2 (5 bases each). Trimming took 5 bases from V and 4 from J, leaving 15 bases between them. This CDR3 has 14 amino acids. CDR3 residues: CASSRDQGPYEQYF. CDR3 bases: TGTGCCAGCAGTCGGGACCAGGGACCATACGAGCAGTACTTC.

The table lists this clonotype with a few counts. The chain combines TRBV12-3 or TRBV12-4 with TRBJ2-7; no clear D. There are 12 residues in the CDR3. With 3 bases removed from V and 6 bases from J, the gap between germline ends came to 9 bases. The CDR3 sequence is CASSFHGVEQYF. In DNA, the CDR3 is TGTGCCAGCAGTTTTCATGGGGTCGAGCAGTACTTC.

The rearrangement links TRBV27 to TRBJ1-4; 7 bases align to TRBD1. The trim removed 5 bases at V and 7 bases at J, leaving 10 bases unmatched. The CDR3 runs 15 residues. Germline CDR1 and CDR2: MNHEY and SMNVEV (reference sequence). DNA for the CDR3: TGTGCCAGCAGTGTGACAGGGCTCCTCCGTGAAAAACTGTTTTTT. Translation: CASSVTGLLREKLFF.

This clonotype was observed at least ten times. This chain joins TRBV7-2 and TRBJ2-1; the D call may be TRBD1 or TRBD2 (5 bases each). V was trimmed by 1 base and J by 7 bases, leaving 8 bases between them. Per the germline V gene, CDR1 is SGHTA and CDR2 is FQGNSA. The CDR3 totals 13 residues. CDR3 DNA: TGTGCCAGCAGCTTAGATTGGGGGAATGAGCAGTTCTTC. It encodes CASSLDWGNEQFF. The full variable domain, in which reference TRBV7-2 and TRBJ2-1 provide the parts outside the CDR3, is GAGVSQSPSNKVTEKGKDVELRCDPISGHTALYWYRQSLGQGLEFLIYFQGNSAPDKSGLPSDRFSAERTGGSVSTLTIQRTQQEDSAVYLCASSLDWGNEQFFGPGTRLTVL.

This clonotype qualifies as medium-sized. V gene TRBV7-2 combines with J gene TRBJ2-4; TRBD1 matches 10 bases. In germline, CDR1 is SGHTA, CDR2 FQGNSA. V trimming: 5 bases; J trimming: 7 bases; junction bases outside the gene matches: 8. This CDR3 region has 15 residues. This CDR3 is CASSLQTGGLNIQYF. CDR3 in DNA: TGTGCCAGCAGCCTACAGACAGGGGGCCTGAACATTCAGTACTTC.

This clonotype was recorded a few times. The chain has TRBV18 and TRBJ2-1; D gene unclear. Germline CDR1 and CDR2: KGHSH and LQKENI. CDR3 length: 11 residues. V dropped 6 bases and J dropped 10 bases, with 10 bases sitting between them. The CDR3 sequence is CASSTRSEQFF. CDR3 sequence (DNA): TGTGCCAGCTCGACCCGGAGCGAGCAGTTCTTC.

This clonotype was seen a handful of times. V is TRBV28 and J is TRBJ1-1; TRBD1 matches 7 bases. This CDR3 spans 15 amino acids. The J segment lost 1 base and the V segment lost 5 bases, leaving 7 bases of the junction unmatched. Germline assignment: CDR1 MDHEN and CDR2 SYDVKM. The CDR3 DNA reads TGTGCCAGCAGTGGGCCGGGACAGCGGAACACTGAAGCTTTCTTT. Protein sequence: CASSGPGQRNTEAFF.

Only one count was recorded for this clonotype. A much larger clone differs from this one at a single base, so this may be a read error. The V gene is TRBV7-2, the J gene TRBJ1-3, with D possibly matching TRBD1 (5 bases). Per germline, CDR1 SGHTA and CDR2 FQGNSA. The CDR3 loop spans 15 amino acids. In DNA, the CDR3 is TGTGCCAGCACTAAACGTCCGGGGGGAGGAAACACCATACATTTT. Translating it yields CASTKRPGGGNTIHF.

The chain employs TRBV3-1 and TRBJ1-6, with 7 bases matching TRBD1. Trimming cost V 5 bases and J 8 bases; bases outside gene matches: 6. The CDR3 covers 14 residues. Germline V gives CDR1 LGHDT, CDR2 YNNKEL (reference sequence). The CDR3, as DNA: TGTGCCAGCAGCTTTCGCGGGACAGATTCACCCCTCCACTTT. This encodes CASSFRGTDSPLHF.

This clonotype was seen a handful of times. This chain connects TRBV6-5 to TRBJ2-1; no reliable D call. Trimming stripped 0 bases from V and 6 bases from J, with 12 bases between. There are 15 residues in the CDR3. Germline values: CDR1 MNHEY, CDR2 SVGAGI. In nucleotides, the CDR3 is TGTGCCAGCAGTTACTCCCGGTGGGGTTCCAATGAGCAGTTCTTC. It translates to CASSYSRWGSNEQFF.

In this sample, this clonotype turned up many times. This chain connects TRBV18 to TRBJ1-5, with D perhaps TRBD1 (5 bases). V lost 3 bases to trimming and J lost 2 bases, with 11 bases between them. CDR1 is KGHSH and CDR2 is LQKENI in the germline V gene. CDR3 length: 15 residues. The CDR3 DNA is TGTGCCAGCTCACCGCAGGGAACGCGCAATCAGCCCCAGCATTTT. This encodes CASSPQGTRNQPQHF.

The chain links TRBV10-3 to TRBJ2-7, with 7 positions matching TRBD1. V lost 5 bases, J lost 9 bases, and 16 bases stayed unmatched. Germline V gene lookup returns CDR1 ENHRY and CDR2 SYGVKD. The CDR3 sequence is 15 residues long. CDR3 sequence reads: CAISNGTARTRGQYF. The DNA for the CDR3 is TGTGCCATCAGTAACGGGACAGCACGTACAAGGGGGCAGTACTTC.

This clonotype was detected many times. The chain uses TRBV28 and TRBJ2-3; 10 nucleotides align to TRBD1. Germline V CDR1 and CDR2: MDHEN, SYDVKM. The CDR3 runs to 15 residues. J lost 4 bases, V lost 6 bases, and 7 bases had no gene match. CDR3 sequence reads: CASREPGQGPDTQYF. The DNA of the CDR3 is TGTGCCAGCAGGGAACCGGGACAGGGGCCAGATACGCAGTATTTT.

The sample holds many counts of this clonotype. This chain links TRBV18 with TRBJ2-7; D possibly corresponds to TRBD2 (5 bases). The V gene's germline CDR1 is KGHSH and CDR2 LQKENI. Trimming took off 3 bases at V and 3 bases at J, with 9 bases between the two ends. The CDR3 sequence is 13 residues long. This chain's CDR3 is CASSPASGYEQYF. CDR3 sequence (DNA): TGTGCCAGCTCACCGGCCAGCGGCTACGAGCAGTACTTC. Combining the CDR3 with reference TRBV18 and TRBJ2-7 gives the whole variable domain NAGVMQNPRHLVRRRGQEARLRCSPMKGHSHVYWYRQLPEEGLKFMVYLQKENIIDESGMPKERFSAEFPKEGPSILRIQQVVRGDSAAYFCASSPASGYEQYFGPGTRLTVT.

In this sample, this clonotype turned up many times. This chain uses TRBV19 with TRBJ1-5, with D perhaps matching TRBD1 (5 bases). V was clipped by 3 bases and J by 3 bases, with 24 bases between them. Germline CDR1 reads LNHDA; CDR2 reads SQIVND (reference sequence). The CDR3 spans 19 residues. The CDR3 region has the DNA TGTGCCAGTAGTATCTCCCGGGACGCCGGACGGTTTGACAATCAGCCCCAGCATTTT. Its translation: CASSISRDAGRFDNQPQHF.

The CDR3 reads CASSFGAGGPATDTQYF. Written as DNA, the CDR3 is TGTGCCAGCAGTTTTGGAGCGGGGGGCCCCGCAACAGATACGCAGTATTTT. The chain couples TRBV28 to TRBJ2-3; TRBD2 agrees at 9 bases. V shed 3 bases and J 3 bases; nucleotides not matched to a gene: 10. This CDR3 comprises 17 residues. In germline, CDR1 is MDHEN, CDR2 SYDVKM.

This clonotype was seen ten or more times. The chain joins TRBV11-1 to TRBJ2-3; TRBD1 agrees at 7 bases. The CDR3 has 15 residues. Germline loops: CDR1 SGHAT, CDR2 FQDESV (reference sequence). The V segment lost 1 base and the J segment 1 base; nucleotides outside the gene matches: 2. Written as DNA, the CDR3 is TGTGCCAGCAGCTTAGAGGGACAGCGCACAGATACGCAGTATTTT. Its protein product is CASSLEGQRTDTQYF.

CDR3 protein: CASSLPGQGANEKLFF. CDR3 nucleotides: TGTGCCAGCAGCCTTCCCGGACAGGGGGCTAATGAAAAACTGTTTTTT. J is TRBJ1-4 and V is TRBV7-9; 10 nucleotides match TRBD1. Germline CDR1 SEHNR, CDR2 FQNEAQ (reference sequence). CDR3 length equals 16 residues. Trimming took 5 bases from V and 3 from J; bases not matched to a gene: 6.